These T cell receptor beta chains were read from a single sample in a study of blood T cells in healthy people across ages. TCRdb fed the 5' RACE reads into MiXCR, producing one record per CDR3 protein. The sample has about 720,000 distinct CDR3 sequences, 20% to 25% seen once. The same sample was also studied in work on T cells of mothers and their children.

Sequencing used blood. The receptors here all came from a boy between 10 and 17 years old in good health. CDR3s include the opening cysteine and the closing phenylalanine or tryptophan. D genes are given only for firm matches. Rows give clone size only sometimes, using once, few, many, or a class for an expanded clone.

D gene | J gene | clone size | V gene | CDR3 protein | CDR3 DNA
NA | TRBJ2-1 | NA | TRBV20-1 | CSARAALAWNEQFF | TGCAGTGCTAGAGCTGCTCTAGCGTGGAATGAGCAGTTCTTC
NA | TRBJ1-5 | NA | TRBV6-2/TRBV6-3 | CASSYSGGTASGAPQHF | TGTGCCAGCAGTTACTCGGGGGGGACGGCGTCCGGGGCGCCCCAGCATTTT
NA | TRBJ2-1 | NA | TRBV7-3 | CASSSQGGHEQFF | TGTGCCAGCAGCTCCCAAGGCGGGCACGAGCAGTTCTTC
NA | TRBJ2-2 | NA | TRBV29-1 | CSVEIATGELFF | TGCAGCGTTGAAATCGCGACCGGGGAGCTGTTTTTT
NA | TRBJ2-3 | few | TRBV20-1 | CSASGTGADTQYF | TGCAGTGCATCCGGGACGGGGGCAGATACGCAGTATTTT
TRBD2 | TRBJ2-5 | NA | TRBV4-3 | CASSQDGLAGELYF | TGCGCCAGCAGCCAAGATGGACTAGCGGGAGAGCTGTACTTC
NA | TRBJ2-7 | NA | TRBV4-3 | CASSHATGGVAYEQYF | TGCGCCAGCAGCCACGCGACGGGGGGCGTAGCTTACGAGCAGTACTTC
NA | TRBJ2-1 | few | TRBV7-6 | CASSEGQSPSSYNEQFF | TGTGCCAGCAGCGAAGGTCAGTCCCCAAGCTCCTACAATGAGCAGTTCTTC
NA | TRBJ2-4 | NA | TRBV2 | CASRDSTLAKNIQYF | TGTGCCAGCAGGGACAGCACTCTAGCCAAAAACATTCAGTACTTC
NA | TRBJ2-7 | NA | TRBV7-2 | CASSLERATYEQYF | TGTGCCAGCAGCTTAGAGCGGGCGACCTACGAGCAGTACTTC
TRBD2 | TRBJ2-5 | few | TRBV5-1 | CASSLALAGGGEQYF | TGCGCCAGCAGCTTGGCGCTAGCGGGAGGTGGTGAGCAGTACTTC